Listed below are T cell receptor beta chains from one sample, sequenced in a study of shared clonotypes between healthy human individuals. Profiling relied on immunoSEQ multiplex PCR, and the TCRdb table lists in-frame clones only, not all of them. Of some 350,000 clones listed, about 74% are singletons. Sequences were obtained from memory CD4+ T cells sorted from blood. The receptors shown here come from a man aged 30-40 years in good health. Both conserved end residues are part of each CDR3. The order of the fields is D gene, V gene, clone size, J gene, CDR3 protein, CDR3 DNA. The D gene is left open where the match is weak. A clone size is listed for some rows: how often the clone was seen (once, few, many), or a class if it is expanded.

>-|TRBV7-9|-|TRBJ2-3
CASSLAGVFTDTQYF
TGTGCCAGCAGCTTAGCGGGAGTTTTCACAGATACGCAGTATTTT
>TRBD1|TRBV18|-|TRBJ1-4
CASSPSGTGLEKLFF
TGTGCCAGCTCACCATCCGGGACAGGGCTCGAAAAACTGTTTTTT
>TRBD2|TRBV5-1|-|TRBJ2-5
CASSLVASGSPETQYF
TGCGCCAGCAGCTTGGTAGCTAGCGGGAGCCCAGAGACCCAGTACTTC
>-|TRBV11-2|-|TRBJ2-3
CASSLVYRATQYF
TGTGCCAGCAGCTTAGTTTATCGGGCTACGCAGTATTTT
>-|TRBV15|-|TRBJ1-5
CATSRDRGTRRDQPQHF
TGTGCCACCAGCAGAGATAGAGGGACGAGGCGAGATCAGCCCCAGCATTTT
>TRBD2|TRBV28|-|TRBJ2-1
CASRLGEFSGRAVDEQFF
TGTGCCAGCAGGTTAGGAGAATTCAGCGGGAGGGCCGTGGATGAGCAGTTCTTC
>-|TRBV11-2|once|TRBJ2-1
CASSLTDSYNEQFF
TGTGCCAGCAGCTTGACAGATTCCTACAATGAGCAGTTCTTC
>-|TRBV6-6|-|TRBJ1-4
CASSLVYREKLFF
TGTGCCAGCAGTCTGGTATATCGGGAAAAACTGTTTTTT
>-|TRBV27|-|TRBJ2-7
CASSPGRVRSYEQYF
TGTGCCAGCAGTCCCGGCAGGGTAAGGTCCTACGAGCAGTACTTC
>TRBD2|TRBV27|-|TRBJ2-7
CASRRTSAGWGQYF
TGTGCCAGCCGGAGGACTAGCGCGGGCTGGGGGCAGTACTTC
>-|TRBV7-8|-|TRBJ1-3
CASSTERYSGNTIYF
TGTGCCAGCAGCACCGAGAGGTACTCTGGAAACACCATATATTTT
>-|TRBV5-4|-|TRBJ2-3
CASSSGTGASTDTQYF
TGTGCCAGCAGCTCGGGAACGGGGGCTAGCACAGATACGCAGTATTTT
>-|TRBV7-2|-|TRBJ2-5
CASSFPGDFETQYF
TGTGCCAGCAGCTTCCCGGGGGATTTTGAGACCCAGTACTTC
>TRBD1|TRBV28|-|TRBJ1-2
CASSSTRGRNYGYTF
TGTGCCAGCAGTTCGACCAGGGGGCGCAACTATGGCTACACCTTC
>-|TRBV11-2|-|TRBJ2-5
CASSPQGRGGKETQYF
TGTGCCAGCAGCCCCCAGGGAAGGGGGGGAAAAGAGACCCAGTACTTC
>TRBD2|TRBV9|-|TRBJ2-2
CASSVVPSGRANTGELFF
TGTGCCAGCAGCGTAGTTCCTAGCGGGAGGGCGAACACCGGGGAGCTGTTTTTT
>-|TRBV7-9|-|TRBJ2-2
CASSLAGAGNTGELFF
TGTGCCAGCAGCTTAGCAGGGGCAGGGAACACCGGGGAGCTGTTTTTT